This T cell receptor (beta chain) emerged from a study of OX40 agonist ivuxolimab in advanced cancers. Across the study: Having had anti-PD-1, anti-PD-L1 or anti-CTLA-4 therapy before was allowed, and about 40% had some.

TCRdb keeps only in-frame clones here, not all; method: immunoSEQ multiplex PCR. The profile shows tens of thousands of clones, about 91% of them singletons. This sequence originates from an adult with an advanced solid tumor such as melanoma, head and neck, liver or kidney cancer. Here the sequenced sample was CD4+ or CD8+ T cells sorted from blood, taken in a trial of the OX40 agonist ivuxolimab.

This CDR3 is CASSLEGDWTSTDTQYF. The CDR3 nucleotides read TGCGCCAGCAGCTTGGAAGGCGACTGGACCAGCACAGATACGCAGTATTTT. The rearrangement joins TRBV5-1 to TRBJ2-3; D unclear. The CDR3 runs 17 residues. Trimming removed 0 bases from V and 0 bases from J, with 14 bases in between. Per the germline V gene, CDR1 is SGHRS and CDR2 is YFSETQ.